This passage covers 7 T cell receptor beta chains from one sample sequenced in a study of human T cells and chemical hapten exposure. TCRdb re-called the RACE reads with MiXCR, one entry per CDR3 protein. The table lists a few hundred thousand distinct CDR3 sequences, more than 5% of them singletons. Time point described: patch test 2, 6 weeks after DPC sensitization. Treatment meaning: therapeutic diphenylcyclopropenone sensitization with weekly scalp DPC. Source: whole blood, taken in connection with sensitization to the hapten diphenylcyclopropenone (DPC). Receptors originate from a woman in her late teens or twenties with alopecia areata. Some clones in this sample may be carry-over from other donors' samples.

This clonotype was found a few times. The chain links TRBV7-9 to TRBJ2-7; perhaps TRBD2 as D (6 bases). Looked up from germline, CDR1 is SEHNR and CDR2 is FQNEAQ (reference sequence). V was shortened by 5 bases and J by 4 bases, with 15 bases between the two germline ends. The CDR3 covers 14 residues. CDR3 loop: CASSPALLAYEQYF. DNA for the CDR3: TGTGCCAGCAGCCCCGCCCTACTAGCTTACGAGCAGTACTTC.

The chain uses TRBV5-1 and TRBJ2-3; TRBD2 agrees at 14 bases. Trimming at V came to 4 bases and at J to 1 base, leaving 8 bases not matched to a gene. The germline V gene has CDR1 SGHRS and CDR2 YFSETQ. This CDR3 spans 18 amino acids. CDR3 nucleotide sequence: TGCGCCAGCAGCACTGGACTAGCGGGGGGTCCCCGCACAGATACGCAGTATTTT. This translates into CASSTGLAGGPRTDTQYF. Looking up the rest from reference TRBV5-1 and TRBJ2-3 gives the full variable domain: KAGVTQTPRYLIKTRGQQVTLSCSPISGHRSVSWYQQTPGQGLQFLFEYFSETQRNKGNFPGRFSGRQFSNSRSEMNVSTLELGDSALYLCASSTGLAGGPRTDTQYFGPGTRLTVL.

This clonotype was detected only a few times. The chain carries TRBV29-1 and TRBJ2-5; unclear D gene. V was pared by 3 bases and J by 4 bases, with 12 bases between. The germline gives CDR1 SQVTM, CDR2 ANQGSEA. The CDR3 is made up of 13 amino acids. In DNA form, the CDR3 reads TGCAGCGTTGAGGCGGACGCCGCAGAGACCCAGTACTTC. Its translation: CSVEADAAETQYF.

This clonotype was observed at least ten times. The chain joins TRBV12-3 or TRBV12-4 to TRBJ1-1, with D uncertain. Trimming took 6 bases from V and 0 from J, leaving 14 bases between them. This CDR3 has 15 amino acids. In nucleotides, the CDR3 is TGTGCCAGCAGGGGTTTAGGGTTTGTGAACACTGAAGCTTTCTTT. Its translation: CASRGLGFVNTEAFF.

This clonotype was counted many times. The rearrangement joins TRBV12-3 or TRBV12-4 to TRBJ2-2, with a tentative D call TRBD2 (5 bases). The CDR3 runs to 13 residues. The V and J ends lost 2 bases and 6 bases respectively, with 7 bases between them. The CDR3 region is CASSLLGAGELFF. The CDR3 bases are TGTGCCAGCAGTTTACTCGGGGCCGGGGAGCTGTTTTTT.

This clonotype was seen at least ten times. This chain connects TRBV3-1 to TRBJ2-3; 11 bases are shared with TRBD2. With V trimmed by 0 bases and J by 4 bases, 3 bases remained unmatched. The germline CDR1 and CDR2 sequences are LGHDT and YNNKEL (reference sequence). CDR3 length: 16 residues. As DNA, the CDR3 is TGTGCCAGCAGCCAAGAGGGACTAGCGGATGCAGATACGCAGTATTTT. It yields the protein CASSQEGLADADTQYF.

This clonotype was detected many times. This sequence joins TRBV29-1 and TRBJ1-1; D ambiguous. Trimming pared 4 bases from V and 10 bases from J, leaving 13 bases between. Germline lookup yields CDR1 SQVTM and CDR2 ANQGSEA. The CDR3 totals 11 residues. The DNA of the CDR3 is TGCAGCGTTGGGGCTCACGGCCCAGCTTTCTTT. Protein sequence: CSVGAHGPAFF.